The 30 T cell receptor beta chains below come from one sample, sequenced in a study of vaccination effects on CD4 cells after COVID-19. Generated by immunoSEQ multiplex PCR, the TCRdb table keeps only in-frame clones and is missing some. The repertoire holds 42,000 or so clones, with roughly 70% as singletons. These receptors' antigens are unknown. Prior to sequencing, the ViraFEST assay stimulated PBMC with viral peptide pools, which expanded the antigen-specific CD4+ T cells. Cells that had been cultured for 10 days were the source of isolated CD4+ T cells. The infection with SARS-CoV-2 (confirmed by PCR) occurred in this person between March and December 2020. The specimen was CD4+ T cells from PBMCs cultured with a peptide pool, collected before COVID-19 vaccination. The receptors derive from a human donor who had a prior SARS-CoV-2 infection.

For the CDR3, the DNA is TGTGCCTGGAGTGTACGTGCCAATGAGCAGTTCTTC. This encodes CAWSVRANEQFF. The chain recombines TRBV30 with TRBJ2-1; no reliable D call. Germline lookup yields CDR1 GTSNPN and CDR2 SVGIG (reference sequence). This CDR3 is 12 amino acids long. The V end was cut by 0 bases, the J end by 6 bases, with 6 bases between. Based on the CDR3 plus reference TRBV30 and TRBJ2-1, the full variable domain is SQTIHQWPATLVQPVGSPLSLECTVEGTSNPNLYWYRQAAGRGLQLLFYSVGIGQISSEVPQNLSASRPQDRQFILSSKKLLLSDSGFYLCAWSVRANEQFFGPGTRLTVL.

This chain joins TRBV2 and TRBJ2-5; the D call may be TRBD1 or TRBD2 (5 bases each). This CDR3 has 13 amino acids. Trimming left V 5 bases short and J 2 bases short, with 9 bases between. Germline V gives CDR1 SNHLY, CDR2 FYNNEI. CDR3 amino acids: CASSRDPQETQYF. The CDR3 nucleotides are TGTGCCAGCAGTCGGGACCCTCAAGAGACCCAGTACTTC.

This clone came up once. The chain links TRBV19 to TRBJ2-5; D may be TRBD1 (5 bases). From germline, CDR1 is LNHDA and CDR2 SQIVND (reference sequence). The ends were cut back, 1 base at V and 1 base at J, with 13 bases in the middle. The CDR3 extends over 16 amino acids. This CDR3 reads CASSIGSRQPQETQYF. The CDR3 coding sequence is TGTGCCAGTAGTATAGGTTCGAGACAGCCCCAAGAGACCCAGTACTTC.

Turning to this clone: Compared with germline, one end of the junction differs, possibly owing to a read error. V gene TRBV5-5 combines with J gene TRBJ1-5; D may be TRBD1 (5 bases). The germline V gene encodes CDR1 SGHKS and CDR2 YYEKEE (reference sequence). This CDR3 contains 15 residues. The CDR3 loop reads CASSIAGRYNHPQHF. For the CDR3, the DNA is TGTGCCAGCAGCATAGCAGGGCGCTATAATCACCCCCAGCATTTT.

The V and J genes are TRBV27 and TRBJ1-1, with 12 bases aligning to TRBD1. The V and J ends lost 6 bases and 4 bases, in that order; junction bases with no gene match: 3. Germline V gives CDR1 MNHEY, CDR2 SMNVEV (reference sequence). The CDR3 runs 14 residues. For the CDR3, the DNA is TGTGCCAGCAGCTGGGACAGGGGGCTCACTGAAGCTTTCTTT. Its translation is CASSWDRGLTEAFF.

This clone occurred once. J is TRBJ1-2 and V is TRBV15, with 7 bases identical to TRBD1. The V and J ends lost 5 bases and 4 bases, in that order; junction bases with no gene match: 10. Germline CDR1 is LNHNV and CDR2 is YYDKDF (reference sequence). CDR3 length equals 15 residues. CDR3 nucleotides: TGTGCCACCAGCCGAAACCCGGCAGGGGGCTATGGCTACACCTTC. It yields the protein CATSRNPAGGYGYTF.

J is TRBJ2-2 and V is TRBV11-2; D remains ambiguous. The CDR3 totals 14 residues. Between the trimmed V and J ends, which lost 5 bases and 9 bases, there was a span of 16 bases. The V gene's germline CDR1 is SGHAT and CDR2 FQNNGV. CDR3 nucleotide sequence: TGTGCCAGCAGCCAAGACCAGATAGCTCGGGAGCTGTTTTTT. This translates into CASSQDQIARELFF.

The chain has TRBV5-1 and TRBJ2-5, with TRBD2 matching 11 bases. Losses at the gene ends were 3 bases for V and 1 base for J; bases not matched to a gene: 2. CDR3 size: 15 residues. Germline CDR1 SGHRS, CDR2 YFSETQ. The CDR3 reads CASSSGTSGQETQYF. The CDR3, as DNA: TGCGCCAGCAGCTCAGGGACTAGCGGCCAAGAGACCCAGTACTTC.

The V call is TRBV11-1, the J call TRBJ2-3; 10 nucleotides align to TRBD1. V shed 5 bases, J shed 2 bases, and the junction held 7 bases outside the gene matches. CDR3 length equals 16 residues. CDR1 is SGHAT, CDR2 FQDESV, per germline (reference sequence). Written as DNA, the CDR3 is TGTGCCAGCAGCCCGCAGGACAGGGGGGTCACAGATACGCAGTATTTT. Translated, it gives CASSPQDRGVTDTQYF. Variable domain in full (rest from reference TRBV11-1 and TRBJ2-3): EAEVAQSPRYKITEKSQAVAFWCDPISGHATLYWYRQILGQGPELLVQFQDESVVDDSQLPKDRFSAERLKGVDSTLKIQPAELGDSAMYLCASSPQDRGVTDTQYFGPGTRLTVL.

The chain combines TRBV5-1 with TRBJ2-7, with TRBD1 matching over 10 bases. Losses at the gene ends were 4 bases for V and 7 bases for J; bases not matched to a gene: 8. In germline, CDR1 is SGHRS, CDR2 YFSETQ. The CDR3 loop spans 14 amino acids. The CDR3 protein is CASSPGQGVEEQYF. CDR3 bases: TGCGCCAGCAGCCCCGGACAGGGGGTCGAAGAGCAGTACTTC.

V is TRBV14 and J is TRBJ1-5; D is ambiguous. With 0 bases removed from V and 5 bases from J, the gap between germline ends came to 32 bases. Germline V gene sequence: CDR1 SGHDN, CDR2 FVKESK. This CDR3 comprises 22 residues. In nucleotides, the CDR3 is TGTGCCAGCAGCCAAGAGATGGGGATCGATAGAGTAACAGTTGAGTCCCATCAGCCCCAGCATTTT. It specifies CASSQEMGIDRVTVESHQPQHF.

This clone has only a few counts. This chain connects TRBV15 to TRBJ1-1, with no clear D. The germline V and J ends were trimmed by 5 bases and 0 bases, with 7 bases remaining between them. The CDR3 covers 13 residues. Germline V lookup: CDR1 LNHNV, CDR2 YYDKDF (reference sequence). The CDR3 DNA reads TGTGCCACCAGCCAAACACTGAACACTGAAGCTTTCTTT. Protein sequence: CATSQTLNTEAFF.

The chain has TRBV4-1 and TRBJ1-4; D is uncertain. Trimming took 1 base from V and 0 from J, leaving 9 bases between them. From germline, CDR1 is MGHRA and CDR2 YSYEKL. CDR3 length equals 16 residues. The CDR3 coding sequence is TGCGCCAGCAGCCAAGGGCAACTTGCAACTAATGAAAAACTGTTTTTT. Encoded protein: CASSQGQLATNEKLFF.

This clone was counted only a few times. The rearrangement uses TRBV2 and TRBJ1-1; no clear D. Trimming stripped 3 bases from V and 4 bases from J, with 9 bases between. The CDR3 extends over 13 amino acids. Per germline, CDR1 SNHLY and CDR2 FYNNEI. CDR3 nucleotide sequence: TGTGCCAGCAGTGAGGGAGCGGGCACTGAAGCTTTCTTT. Its protein product is CASSEGAGTEAFF.

This chain connects TRBV11-2 to TRBJ2-7; tentative D call: TRBD2 (5 bases). This CDR3 spans 14 amino acids. CDR1 and CDR2 from the germline V gene are SGHAT and FQNNGV. V dropped 5 bases and J dropped 1 base, with 12 bases sitting between them. CDR3 sequence reads: CASSGGVRSYEQYF. The DNA of the CDR3 is TGTGCCAGCAGCGGAGGTGTGAGGTCCTACGAGCAGTACTTC. Full variable domain (outside the CDR3, taken from reference TRBV11-2 and TRBJ2-7): EAGVAQSPRYKIIEKRQSVAFWCNPISGHATLYWYQQILGQGPKLLIQFQNNGVVDDSQLPKDRFSAERLKGVDSTLKIQPAKLEDSAVYLCASSGGVRSYEQYFGPGTRLTVT.

In DNA, the CDR3 is TGTGCCAGCAGTCGAATCAGGGCCAGCACAGATACGCAGTATTTT. It specifies CASSRIRASTDTQYF. The J gene is TRBJ2-3, the V gene TRBV7-9; D possibly corresponds to TRBD1 (5 bases). The CDR3 extends over 15 amino acids. Germline values: CDR1 SEHNR, CDR2 FQNEAQ (reference sequence). Trimming removed 6 bases from V and 0 bases from J, with 13 bases in between. Based on the CDR3 plus reference TRBV7-9 and TRBJ2-3, the full variable domain is DTGVSQNPRHKITKRGQNVTFRCDPISEHNRLYWYRQTLGQGPEFLTYFQNEAQLEKSRLLSDRFSAERPKGSFSTLEIQRTEQGDSAMYLCASSRIRASTDTQYFGPGTRLTVL.

V is TRBV5-1 and J is TRBJ2-1; 9 bases fit TRBD2. With 0 bases clipped from V and 2 bases from J, the junction kept 0 bases outside the gene matches. The germline V gene has CDR1 SGHRS and CDR2 YFSETQ. The CDR3 is 15 amino acids. The CDR3 sequence: CASSLGLAAYNEQFF. The CDR3 DNA is TGCGCCAGCAGCTTGGGACTAGCGGCCTACAATGAGCAGTTCTTC. The variable domain in full, completed from reference TRBV5-1 and TRBJ2-1, reads KAGVTQTPRYLIKTRGQQVTLSCSPISGHRSVSWYQQTPGQGLQFLFEYFSETQRNKGNFPGRFSGRQFSNSRSEMNVSTLELGDSALYLCASSLGLAAYNEQFFGPGTRLTVL.

The chain is built from TRBV5-1 and TRBJ1-6, with D possibly matching TRBD1 (5 bases). CDR3 length: 17 amino acids. V gave up 5 bases and J gave up 10 bases, with 25 bases separating them. Looked up from germline, CDR1 is SGHRS and CDR2 is YFSETQ. CDR3 loop: CASSTGSRGGSTSPLHF. CDR3 bases: TGCGCCAGCAGTACCGGCTCCCGTGGGGGATCTACATCACCCCTCCACTTT.

The chain couples TRBV2 to TRBJ2-2; no definite D call. The CDR3 totals 13 residues. Looked up from germline, CDR1 is SNHLY and CDR2 is FYNNEI. V dropped 2 bases and J dropped 7 bases, with 8 bases sitting between them. The CDR3 region has the DNA TGTGCCAGCAGTGAAAGGGCTGACGGGGAGCTGTTTTTT. It is translated as CASSERADGELFF.

The chain links TRBV11-2 to TRBJ2-1; D is possibly TRBD1 (6 bases). The germline V gene encodes CDR1 SGHAT and CDR2 FQNNGV. V was shortened by 8 bases and J by 7 bases, with 15 bases between the two germline ends. This CDR3 is 13 amino acids long. CDR3 DNA sequence: TGTGCCAGCGCGAATACAGGGTTAAATGAGCAGTTCTTC. It codes for CASANTGLNEQFF.

The chain uses TRBV6-6 and TRBJ1-2, with 7 bases aligning to TRBD1. Per germline, CDR1 MNHNY and CDR2 SVGAGI (reference sequence). This CDR3 region has 13 residues. The trim removed 6 bases at V and 4 bases at J, leaving 5 bases unmatched. The CDR3 DNA follows: TGTGCCAGCAGAACCGGGACAGCCTATGGCTACACCTTC. It translates to CASRTGTAYGYTF.

V and J are TRBV5-1 and TRBJ2-5; D is possibly TRBD1 (6 bases). The CDR3 loop spans 13 amino acids. Trimming shortened V by 2 bases and J by 4 bases, and 9 bases separated the two germline ends. CDR1 is SGHRS, CDR2 YFSETQ, per germline. CDR3 in DNA: TGCGCCAGCAGCTTAACAGGGCCAGAGACCCAGTACTTC. Translating it yields CASSLTGPETQYF.

This chain uses TRBV6-1 with TRBJ2-1; maybe TRBD1 (7 bases). V lost 3 bases and J 9 bases, leaving 18 bases between the germline ends. The CDR3 has 15 amino acids. Germline-derived CDR1 and CDR2 are MNHNS and SASEGT. CDR3 sequence (DNA): TGTGCCAGCAGTGAGAGGGGGCTAGCGTTGGTTGAGCAGTTCTTC. The encoded protein is CASSERGLALVEQFF.

This clone was seen only a few times. This chain joins TRBV14 and TRBJ1-1; 8 bases agree with TRBD1. The V and J ends lost 5 bases and 0 bases, in that order; junction bases with no gene match: 11. Germline CDR1 and CDR2: SGHDN and FVKESK. The CDR3 totals 17 residues. The CDR3 DNA sequence: TGTGCCAGCAGCGAAAGAAAGACAGGGGCCGTGAACACTGAAGCTTTCTTT. Translating gives CASSERKTGAVNTEAFF.

This chain links TRBV19 with TRBJ1-4, with a tentative D call TRBD1 (6 bases). The V end was cut by 5 bases, the J end by 7 bases, with 14 bases between. Germline V gene sequence: CDR1 LNHDA, CDR2 SQIVND (reference sequence). The CDR3 loop spans 14 amino acids. The CDR3: CASSVGGTTEKLFF. The CDR3 DNA reads as TGTGCCAGTAGTGTAGGGGGGACAACTGAAAAACTGTTTTTT.

The gene calls are TRBV9 and TRBJ1-4, with TRBD1 matching 9 bases. Trimming cost V 3 bases and J 7 bases; bases outside gene matches: 7. This CDR3 spans 15 amino acids. Germline CDR1 reads SGDLS; CDR2 reads YYNGEE. Here the CDR3 DNA reads TGTGCCAGCAGCGAACGACAGGGGGACTTTGAAAAACTGTTTTTT. Translated: CASSERQGDFEKLFF.

The gene calls are TRBV11-3 and TRBJ1-3; 9 nucleotides agree with TRBD1. The CDR3 length is 17 residues. Per the germline V gene, CDR1 is SGHNT and CDR2 is YENEEA. The V and J ends lost 5 bases and 1 base, in that order; junction bases with no gene match: 9. DNA for the CDR3: TGTGCCAGCAGCCTGAGACAGGGGGGTTTTTCTGGAAACACCATATATTTT. Protein: CASSLRQGGFSGNTIYF.

This clone was detected only a few times. The chain has TRBV11-3 and TRBJ1-3, with 7 nucleotides matching TRBD1. J gave up 5 bases and V 5 bases, and 3 bases lay outside the gene matches. This CDR3 region has 13 residues. The germline V gene has CDR1 SGHNT and CDR2 YENEEA. The CDR3 loop reads CASSPGQRNTIYF. The CDR3 DNA reads TGTGCCAGCAGCCCGGGACAGAGAAACACCATATATTTT. Full variable domain (remainder filled in from reference TRBV11-3 and TRBJ1-3): EAGVVQSPRYKIIEKKQPVAFWCNPISGHNTLYWYLQNLGQGPELLIRYENEEAVDDSQLPKDRFSAERLKGVDSTLKIQPAELGDSAVYLCASSPGQRNTIYFGEGSWLTVV.

The chain joins TRBV5-5 to TRBJ2-2, with a weak D call TRBD2 (6 bases). The CDR3 is 14 residues long. V was shortened by 4 bases and J by 7 bases, with 14 bases between the two germline ends. Germline CDR1 SGHKS, CDR2 YYEKEE (reference sequence). The CDR3 nucleotides are TGTGCCAGCAGCCCGGGACTCCTCGACGGGGAGCTGTTTTTT. This codes for CASSPGLLDGELFF.

J is TRBJ2-1 and V is TRBV24-1; D gene unclear. This CDR3 region has 11 residues. V lost 2 bases and J lost 8, with 3 bases in between. Per germline, CDR1 KGHDR and CDR2 SFDVKD. The CDR3 DNA reads as TGTGCCACCAGTGATTATTATGAGCAGTTCTTC. Encoded protein: CATSDYYEQFF.